The 29 T cell receptor beta chains below come from one sample, sequenced in a study of blood T cell repertoires in COVID-19. The protocol was immunoSEQ multiplex PCR, while the TCRdb copy is restricted to in-frame clones and leaves out a portion. The sample consists of more than 200,000 clones, 75% to 90% of them appearing once. Sequencing was performed on PBMCs or T cells enriched from blood (not recorded which). These receptors originate from a woman aged 25 to 45 who had recovered from COVID-19.

V gene TRBV7-8 combines with J gene TRBJ1-6, with D maybe TRBD1 (6 bases). Deletions cut 4 bases from V and 7 bases from J, with 11 bases between. The CDR3 is 14 amino acids. CDR1 SGHVS and CDR2 FQNEAQ come from the germline V gene. CDR3 protein: CASSWTDYNSPLHF. The CDR3 DNA follows: TGTGCCAGCAGCTGGACAGACTACAATTCACCCCTCCACTTT.

The J gene is TRBJ1-2, the V gene TRBV6-5; TRBD1 matches at 8 bases. V lost 4 bases, J lost 8 bases, and 6 bases stayed unmatched. Germline V gives CDR1 MNHEY, CDR2 SVGAGI. This CDR3 has 13 amino acids. CDR3 protein: CASSFSGGGGYTF. CDR3 bases: TGTGCCAGCAGTTTTTCAGGGGGCGGAGGCTACACCTTC.

The V gene is TRBV6-2 or TRBV6-3, the J gene TRBJ2-5; TRBD1 agrees at 10 bases. The CDR3 consists of 15 residues. Per the germline V gene, CDR1 is MNHEY and CDR2 is SVGEGT. V gave up 5 bases and J gave up 5 bases; unmatched junction bases: 8. The CDR3 reads CASSATGTGVETQYF. The CDR3 DNA follows: TGTGCCAGCAGTGCCACCGGGACAGGGGTCGAGACCCAGTACTTC.

The CDR3 sequence is CATSKGEGRNGYTF. The CDR3 bases are TGTGCCACCAGCAAAGGCGAGGGGAGGAATGGCTACACCTTC. J is TRBJ1-2 and V is TRBV15; weak D call: TRBD1 (5 bases). Germline V gene data show CDR1 as LNHNV and CDR2 as YYDKDF (reference sequence). The V end was cut by 4 bases, the J end by 6 bases, with 15 bases between. CDR3 length: 14 residues.

This chain joins TRBV28 and TRBJ1-1; TRBD1 agrees at 9 bases. CDR1 MDHEN and CDR2 SYDVKM come from the germline V gene. This CDR3 comprises 16 residues. The J segment lost 1 base and the V segment lost 2 bases, leaving 5 bases of the junction unmatched. The CDR3 sequence: CASSLMGTGWNTEAFF. The CDR3 DNA sequence: TGTGCCAGCAGTTTAATGGGGACAGGGTGGAACACTGAAGCTTTCTTT.

V and J are TRBV7-9 and TRBJ2-3; 9 nucleotides line up with TRBD2. In germline, CDR1 is SEHNR, CDR2 FQNEAQ (reference sequence). J lost 0 bases, V lost 4 bases, and 8 bases had no gene match. The CDR3 loop spans 17 amino acids. The CDR3 protein is CASSSGTSWISTDTQYF. Written as DNA, the CDR3 is TGTGCCAGCAGCTCCGGGACTAGCTGGATTAGCACAGATACGCAGTATTTT.

The rearrangement links TRBV29-1 to TRBJ1-1, with 9 bases matching TRBD1. The trim removed 7 bases at V and 2 bases at J, leaving 5 bases unmatched. The CDR3 spans 13 residues. Germline CDR1 SQVTM, CDR2 ANQGSEA. The CDR3 region is CSASTGGNTEAFF. The CDR3 DNA follows: TGCAGCGCTTCGACAGGGGGTAACACTGAAGCTTTCTTT.

The chain has TRBV6-5 and TRBJ1-4; maybe TRBD1 (5 bases). Trimming took off 8 bases at V and 7 bases at J, with 14 bases between the two ends. There are 13 residues in the CDR3. Germline V CDR1 and CDR2: MNHEY, SVGAGI. The CDR3 is CASGGGDGEKLFF. CDR3 DNA sequence: TGTGCCAGCGGGGGAGGGGATGGTGAAAAACTGTTTTTT.

Details on this clone: Relative to the germline gene, one junction end is altered; a read error may explain this. The chain is built from TRBV2 and TRBJ2-7, with TRBD1 matching over 8 bases. The CDR3 totals 14 residues. In germline, CDR1 is SNHLY, CDR2 FYNNEI. The CDR3: CASSEDRGTDEQYF. CDR3 sequence (DNA): TGTGCCAGCAGCGAAGACAGGGGCACCGACGAGCAGTACTTC.

This clone showed up many times. CDR3 sequence: CSVEAGAPVYEQYF. The CDR3 nucleotides are TGCAGCGTTGAAGCAGGGGCTCCGGTCTACGAGCAGTACTTC. The rearrangement uses TRBV29-1 and TRBJ2-7, with D tentatively TRBD1 (6 bases). Germline-derived CDR1 and CDR2 are SQVTM and ANQGSEA. V dropped 1 base and J dropped 3 bases, with 13 bases sitting between them. The CDR3 contains 14 residues.

The CDR3 spells CASKPGGGLNQPQHF. DNA for the CDR3: TGTGCCAGCAAACCAGGGGGAGGCCTCAATCAGCCCCAGCATTTT. V is TRBV19 and J is TRBJ1-5; 7 nucleotides line up with TRBD1. This CDR3 has 15 amino acids. The V gene's germline CDR1 is LNHDA and CDR2 SQIVND (reference sequence). Trimming took 9 bases from V and 3 from J; bases not matched to a gene: 11. Based on the CDR3 plus reference TRBV19 and TRBJ1-5, the full variable domain is DGGITQSPKYLFRKEGQNVTLSCEQNLNHDAMYWYRQDPGQGLRLIYYSQIVNDFQKGDIAEGYSVSREKKESFPLTVTSAQKNPTAFYLCASKPGGGLNQPQHFGDGTRLSIL.

V is TRBV6-5 and J is TRBJ2-1; 9 positions match TRBD2. The germline V gene has CDR1 MNHEY and CDR2 SVGAGI. After removal of 7 bases from V and 5 bases from J, the junction contained 9 bases not matched to a gene. This CDR3 region has 15 residues. In nucleotides, the CDR3 is TGTGCCAGCACCGTCACTAGCGGGTCCCACAATGAGCAGTTCTTC. Translating gives CASTVTSGSHNEQFF.

The chain links TRBV3-1 (or the pseudogene TRBV3-2) to TRBJ2-1, with 9 bases aligning to TRBD2. The CDR3 runs 13 residues. Trimming took 1 base from V and 16 from J; bases not matched to a gene: 8. The germline V gene encodes CDR1 LGHDT and CDR2 YNNKEL (reference sequence). Here the CDR3 reads CASSQGGLAGSFF. CDR3 DNA: TGTGCCAGCAGCCAAGGAGGCCTAGCGGGAAGTTTCTTC.

This clone occurred a few times. The chain links TRBV29-1 to TRBJ2-1; weak D call: TRBD1 (6 bases). With 3 bases removed from V and 2 bases from J, the gap between germline ends came to 8 bases. The CDR3 is 13 residues long. Germline CDR1 reads SQVTM; CDR2 reads ANQGSEA. The DNA for the CDR3 is TGCAGCGTTGACCGGACAGCCTACAATGAGCAGTTCTTC. Amino acid sequence: CSVDRTAYNEQFF.

The rearrangement links TRBV7-3 to TRBJ2-1; maybe TRBD2 (5 bases). Germline CDR1 reads SGHTA; CDR2 reads FQGTGA. This CDR3 is 14 amino acids long. V dropped 2 bases and J dropped 7 bases, with 12 bases sitting between them. CDR3 sequence reads: CASSLVGERNEQFF. DNA of the CDR3: TGTGCCAGCAGCTTAGTGGGAGAGAGGAATGAGCAGTTCTTC.

The rearrangement uses TRBV4-1 and TRBJ1-5, with D tentatively TRBD1 (5 bases). Trimming pared 1 base from V and 7 bases from J, leaving 8 bases between. Per germline, CDR1 MGHRA and CDR2 YSYEKL. The CDR3 covers 13 residues. The CDR3 loop is CASSQGGLQPQHF. The CDR3 nucleotides read TGCGCCAGCAGCCAAGGGGGACTGCAGCCCCAGCATTTT.

This chain joins TRBV27 and TRBJ1-1, with TRBD1 matching over 8 bases. The CDR3 has 15 residues. The trim removed 4 bases at V and 3 bases at J, leaving 7 bases unmatched. Germline values: CDR1 MNHEY, CDR2 SMNVEV (reference sequence). CDR3 nucleotides: TGTGCCAGCAGTTGGGCAGGGGGCATTTACACTGAAGCTTTCTTT. It codes for CASSWAGGIYTEAFF.

This chain connects TRBV19 to TRBJ2-3; tentative D call: TRBD1 (6 bases). Deletions cut 6 bases from V and 2 bases from J, with 24 bases between. The germline V gene encodes CDR1 LNHDA and CDR2 SQIVND (reference sequence). CDR3 length: 18 residues. CDR3 DNA sequence: TGTGCCAGTAGCTCCGGGACAATGGGGATAGTATACACAGATACGCAGTATTTT. Translating gives CASSSGTMGIVYTDTQYF.

The genes are TRBV7-9 and TRBJ1-2, with D possibly matching TRBD1 (6 bases). V lost 4 bases, J lost 7 bases, and 10 bases lay in between. Per germline, CDR1 SEHNR and CDR2 FQNEAQ (reference sequence). CDR3 length: 12 residues. CDR3 DNA sequence: TGTGCCAGCAGCTCCACAGGGTCTGGCTACACCTTC. It translates to CASSSTGSGYTF.

The chain is built from TRBV6-5 and TRBJ1-2; D gene ambiguous. The V and J ends lost 0 bases and 4 bases respectively, with 9 bases between them. This CDR3 has 14 amino acids. Germline lookup yields CDR1 MNHEY and CDR2 SVGAGI. The CDR3 spells CASSYSNGIYGYTF. The CDR3 bases are TGTGCCAGCAGTTACTCGAACGGTATCTATGGCTACACCTTC.

The V and J genes are TRBV19 and TRBJ1-5, with D perhaps TRBD1 (5 bases). The V gene's germline CDR1 is LNHDA and CDR2 SQIVND (reference sequence). The CDR3 is 15 residues long. V was shortened by 0 bases and J by 10 bases, with 16 bases between the two germline ends. The CDR3 bases are TGTGCCAGTAGTATAGAGTCGACAGCCTCAATCCCCCAGCATTTT. This translates into CASSIESTASIPQHF.

This sequence joins TRBV19 and TRBJ1-3; D is undetermined. The length of the CDR3 is 17 residues. Germline assignment: CDR1 LNHDA and CDR2 SQIVND (reference sequence). V shed 4 bases and J shed 0 bases, with 16 bases lying between them. CDR3 residues: CASSTPSGAFSGNTIYF. In nucleotides, the CDR3 is TGTGCCAGTAGTACCCCTTCCGGAGCGTTCTCTGGAAACACCATATATTTT.

The rearrangement links TRBV18 to TRBJ2-1; TRBD1 aligns across 7 bases. V lost 5 bases to trimming and J lost 7 bases; unmatched junction nucleotides: 2. There are 12 residues in the CDR3. Germline CDR1 and CDR2: KGHSH and LQKENI. The CDR3 region is CASSATGNEQFF. The CDR3 DNA reads as TGTGCCAGCTCAGCGACAGGGAATGAGCAGTTCTTC.

The chain combines TRBV11-2 with TRBJ2-7; 9 nucleotides match TRBD1. Germline V gives CDR1 SGHAT, CDR2 FQNNGV. Unmatched junction bases numbered 8, after V lost 5 bases and J lost 6 bases. This CDR3 comprises 14 residues. CDR3 DNA: TGTGCCAGCAGCCCATCCGGGACAGGGTTCGAGCAGTACTTC. Translation: CASSPSGTGFEQYF. The complete variable domain, with remaining parts taken from reference TRBV11-2 and TRBJ2-7, reads EAGVAQSPRYKIIEKRQSVAFWCNPISGHATLYWYQQILGQGPKLLIQFQNNGVVDDSQLPKDRFSAERLKGVDSTLKIQPAKLEDSAVYLCASSPSGTGFEQYFGPGTRLTVT.

The V call is TRBV4-3, the J call TRBJ1-2; no firm D call. Germline CDR1 LGHNA, CDR2 YSLEER. The V end was cut by 0 bases, the J end by 8 bases, with 19 bases between. This CDR3 has 16 amino acids. DNA for the CDR3: TGCGCCAGCAGCCAAGATCGCAGAGGGATGGCGCGCGGCTACACCTTC. Its translation is CASSQDRRGMARGYTF.

Only one count was recorded for this clone. V usage is TRBV7-2 and J usage is TRBJ2-7; 8 bases agree with TRBD1. The V segment lost 3 bases and the J segment 6 bases; nucleotides outside the gene matches: 10. Looked up from germline, CDR1 is SGHTA and CDR2 is FQGNSA. The CDR3 totals 15 residues. The CDR3 bases are TGTGCCAGCAGCTTTTGGACAGGGAAAGATGGCGAGCAGTACTTC. It translates to CASSFWTGKDGEQYF.

The CDR3 here is CASSGGSYEQYF. For the CDR3, the DNA is TGTGCCAGCAGTGGAGGGTCCTACGAGCAGTACTTC. The genes are TRBV2 and TRBJ2-7; the D gene is possibly TRBD2 (5 bases). Germline assignment: CDR1 SNHLY and CDR2 FYNNEI. Trimming took off 4 bases at V and 1 base at J, with 5 bases between the two ends. The CDR3 loop spans 12 amino acids.

The chain has TRBV7-9 and TRBJ2-1, with D perhaps TRBD2 (5 bases). The CDR3 is made up of 17 amino acids. Looked up from germline, CDR1 is SEHNR and CDR2 is FQNEAQ (reference sequence). V was cut by 5 bases and J by 1 base, with 18 bases left in between. Here the CDR3 DNA reads TGTGCCAGCAGCCGAAGGCTAGGACTGAGTTCCTACAATGAGCAGTTCTTC. The encoded protein is CASSRRLGLSSYNEQFF.

The CDR3 coding sequence is TGTGCCAGCAGCTTAGTAGGGGGGACAGCCTACAATGAGCAGTTCTTC. Residues: CASSLVGGTAYNEQFF. The J gene is TRBJ2-1, the V gene TRBV7-2; the D gene is possibly TRBD1 (7 bases). Deletions cut 1 base from V and 2 bases from J, with 12 bases between. Germline V gene sequence: CDR1 SGHTA, CDR2 FQGNSA. This CDR3 is 16 amino acids long.